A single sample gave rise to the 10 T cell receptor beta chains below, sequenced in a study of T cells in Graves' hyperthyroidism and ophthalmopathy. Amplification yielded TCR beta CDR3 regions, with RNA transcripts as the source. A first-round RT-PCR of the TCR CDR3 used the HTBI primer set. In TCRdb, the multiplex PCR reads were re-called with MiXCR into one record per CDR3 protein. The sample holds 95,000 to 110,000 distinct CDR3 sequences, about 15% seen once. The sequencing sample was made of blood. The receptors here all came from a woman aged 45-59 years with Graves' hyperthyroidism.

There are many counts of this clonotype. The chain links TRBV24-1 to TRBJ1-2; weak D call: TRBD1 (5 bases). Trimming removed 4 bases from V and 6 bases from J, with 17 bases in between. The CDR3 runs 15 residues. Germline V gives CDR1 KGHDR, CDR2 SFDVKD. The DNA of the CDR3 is TGTGCCACCAGTGACTCCGACAGCGCCTGGAATGGCTACACCTTC. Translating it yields CATSDSDSAWNGYTF.

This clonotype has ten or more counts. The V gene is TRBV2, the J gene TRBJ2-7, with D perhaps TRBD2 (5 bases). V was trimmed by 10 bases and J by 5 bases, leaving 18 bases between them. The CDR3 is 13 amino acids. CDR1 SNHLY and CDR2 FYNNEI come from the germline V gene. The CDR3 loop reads CATSQPGSHEQYV. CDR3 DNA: TGTGCCACCTCCCAACCGGGAAGTCACGAGCAGTACGTC.

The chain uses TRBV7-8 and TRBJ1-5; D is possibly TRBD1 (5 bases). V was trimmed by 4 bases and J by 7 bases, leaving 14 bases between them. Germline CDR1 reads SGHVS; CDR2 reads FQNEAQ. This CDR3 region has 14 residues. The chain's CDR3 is CASSSVAGEQPQHF. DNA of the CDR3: TGTGCCAGCAGCTCGGTGGCGGGGGAACAGCCCCAGCATTTT.

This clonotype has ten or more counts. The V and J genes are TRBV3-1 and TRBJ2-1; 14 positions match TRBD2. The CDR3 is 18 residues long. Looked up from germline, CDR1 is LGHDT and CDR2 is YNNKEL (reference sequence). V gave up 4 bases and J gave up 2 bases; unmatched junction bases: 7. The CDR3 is CASSRGLAGETTYNEQFF. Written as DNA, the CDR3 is TGTGCCAGCAGCCGGGGACTAGCGGGAGAGACGACCTACAATGAGCAGTTCTTC.

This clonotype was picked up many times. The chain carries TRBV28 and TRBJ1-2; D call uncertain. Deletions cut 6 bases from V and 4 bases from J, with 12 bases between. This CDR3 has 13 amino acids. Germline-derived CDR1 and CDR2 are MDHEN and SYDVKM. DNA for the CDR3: TGTGCCAGCAGCCCTCCTCGGGGCTATGGCTACACCTTC. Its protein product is CASSPPRGYGYTF.

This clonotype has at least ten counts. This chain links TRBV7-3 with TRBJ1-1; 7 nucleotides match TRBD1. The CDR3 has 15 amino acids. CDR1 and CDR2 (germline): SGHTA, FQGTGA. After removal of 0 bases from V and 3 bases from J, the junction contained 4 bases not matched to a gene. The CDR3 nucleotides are TGTGCCAGCAGCTTAACAGGGGACAGCTACACTGAAGCTTTCTTT. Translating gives CASSLTGDSYTEAFF.

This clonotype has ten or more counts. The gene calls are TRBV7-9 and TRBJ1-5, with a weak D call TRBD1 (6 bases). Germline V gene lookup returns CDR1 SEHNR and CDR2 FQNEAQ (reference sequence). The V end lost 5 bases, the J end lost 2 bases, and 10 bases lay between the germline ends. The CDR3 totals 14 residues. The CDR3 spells CASSISGGNQPQHF. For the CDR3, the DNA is TGTGCCAGCAGCATCTCAGGGGGCAATCAGCCCCAGCATTTT.

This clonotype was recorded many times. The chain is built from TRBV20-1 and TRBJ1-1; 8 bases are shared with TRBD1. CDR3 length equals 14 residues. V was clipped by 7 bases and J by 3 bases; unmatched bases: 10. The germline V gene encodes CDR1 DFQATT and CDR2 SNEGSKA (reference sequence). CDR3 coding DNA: TGCAGTGTAAAACCAGGGGGCCGGGACACTGAAGCTTTCTTT. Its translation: CSVKPGGRDTEAFF.

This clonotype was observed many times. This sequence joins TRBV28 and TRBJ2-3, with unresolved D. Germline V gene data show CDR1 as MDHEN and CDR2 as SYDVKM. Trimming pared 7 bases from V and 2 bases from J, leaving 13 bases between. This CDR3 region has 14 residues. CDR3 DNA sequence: TGTGCCAGCATAGAAACGGCCCTCACAGATACGCAGTATTTT. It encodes CASIETALTDTQYF.

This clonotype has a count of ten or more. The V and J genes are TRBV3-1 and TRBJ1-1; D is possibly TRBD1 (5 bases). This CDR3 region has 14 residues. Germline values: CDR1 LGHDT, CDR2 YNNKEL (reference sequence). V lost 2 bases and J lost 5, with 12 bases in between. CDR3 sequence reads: CASSQFSGRTEAFF. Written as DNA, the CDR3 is TGTGCCAGCAGCCAATTCTCGGGGCGGACTGAAGCTTTCTTT. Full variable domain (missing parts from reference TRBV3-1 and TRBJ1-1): DTAVSQTPKYLVTQMGNDKSIKCEQNLGHDTMYWYKQDSKKFLKIMFSYNNKELIINETVPNRFSPKSPDKAHLNLHINSLELGDSAVYFCASSQFSGRTEAFFGQGTRLTVV.